This T cell receptor beta chain originates from a study of cytomegalovirus exposure and HLA in healthy donors. Germline trimming cut 7 bases from V and 5 bases from J; bases unmatched to any gene: 5. Germline lookup yields CDR1 LNHDA and CDR2 SQIVND (reference sequence). The CDR3 has 14 residues. Amplification used 60 Vbeta primers and 13 Jbeta primers. Sequencing used immunoSEQ multiplex PCR; TCRdb keeps in-frame clones, though not all of them. The sample lists 150,000 to 200,000 clones; approximately 80% were seen once. The source material was PBMCs. The chain carries TRBV19 and TRBJ2-1; 10 bases map to TRBD2. The source of this sequence is a woman aged 30 to 39 in good health and CMV-seronegative. In DNA, the CDR3 is TGTGCCAGTACTTTTAGCGGGAGGCACAATGAGCAGTTCTTC. This codes for CASTFSGRHNEQFF.